The 10 T cell receptor beta chains reported below all come from one sample, sequenced in a study of T cell responses to AZD1222 COVID-19 vaccine. TCRdb's copy holds only in-frame clones and misses some; the assay was immunoSEQ multiplex PCR. The data show about 72,000 clones, roughly 84% seen once. The sample was peripheral blood, taken on day 0 of AZD1222 vaccination. These TCRs come from an adult in good health.

The rearrangement joins TRBV19 to TRBJ2-1, with D perhaps matching TRBD1 or TRBD2 (5 bases each). V was shortened by 0 bases and J by 2 bases, with 11 bases between the two germline ends. The germline CDR1 and CDR2 sequences are LNHDA and SQIVND (reference sequence). This CDR3 comprises 16 residues. The CDR3 DNA is TGTGCCAGTAGTATAGAGGGGGTGAAGACCTACAATGAGCAGTTCTTC. It encodes CASSIEGVKTYNEQFF.

The chain is built from TRBV6-5 and TRBJ2-2, with D perhaps matching TRBD1 (6 bases). This CDR3 region has 15 residues. The V end lost 5 bases, the J end lost 4 bases, and 14 bases lay between the germline ends. Germline CDR1 is MNHEY and CDR2 is SVGAGI. The CDR3 protein is CASSRNRVSTGELFF. The CDR3 DNA is TGTGCCAGCAGTAGAAACAGGGTGTCCACCGGGGAGCTGTTTTTT.

The genes are TRBV18 and TRBJ1-6; 9 bases are a match to TRBD1. The CDR3 spans 15 residues. Per the germline V gene, CDR1 is KGHSH and CDR2 is LQKENI. Trimming cost V 3 bases and J 10 bases; bases outside gene matches: 7. Here the CDR3 reads CASSPTGQGDSPLHF. The DNA for the CDR3 is TGTGCCAGCTCACCTACGGGACAGGGAGACTCACCCCTCCACTTT.

This chain joins TRBV4-2 and TRBJ2-2; D perhaps matches TRBD1 (8 bases). V was shortened by 0 bases and J by 5 bases, with 22 bases between the two germline ends. Germline loops: CDR1 LGHNA, CDR2 YNFKEQ. CDR3 length: 19 residues. CDR3 amino acids: CASSQEQRTGRVYTGELFF. The CDR3 nucleotides read TGTGCCAGCAGCCAAGAGCAGCGGACAGGGAGGGTTTATACCGGGGAGCTGTTTTTT.

The V gene is TRBV15, the J gene TRBJ2-2; D is ambiguous. CDR1 and CDR2 (germline): LNHNV, YYDKDF (reference sequence). The germline V and J ends were trimmed by 0 bases and 5 bases, with 13 bases remaining between them. This CDR3 is built from 16 residues. CDR3 amino acids: CATSRDGQERTGELFF. CDR3 coding DNA: TGTGCCACCAGCAGAGATGGGCAGGAAAGGACCGGGGAGCTGTTTTTT.

The chain couples TRBV5-5 to TRBJ2-5; D perhaps matches TRBD2 (6 bases). Germline CDR1 is SGHKS and CDR2 is YYEKEE (reference sequence). The CDR3 sequence is 14 residues long. The ends were cut back, 9 bases at V and 2 bases at J, with 17 bases in the middle. DNA for the CDR3: TGTGCCACCACCCAGCGGGCAAGGCAAGAGACCCAGTACTTC. This encodes CATTQRARQETQYF. Supplemented by reference TRBV5-5 and TRBJ2-5, the full variable domain reads DAGVTQSPTHLIKTRGQQVTLRCSPISGHKSVSWYQQVLGQGPQFIFQYYEKEERGRGNFPDRFSARQFPNYSSELNVNALLLGDSALYLCATTQRARQETQYFGPGTRLLVL.

This clone was observed a handful of times. This sequence joins TRBV6-6 and TRBJ1-5, with D unresolved. Germline CDR1 is MNHNY and CDR2 is SVGAGI (reference sequence). V was pared by 2 bases and J by 4 bases, with 6 bases between. The CDR3 runs to 13 residues. The CDR3 sequence is CASSYPSNQPQHF. CDR3 in DNA: TGTGCCAGCAGTTACCCCTCTAATCAGCCCCAGCATTTT.

This chain links TRBV3-1 (or the pseudogene TRBV3-2) with TRBJ2-7; D gene unclear. V lost 3 bases to trimming and J lost 2 bases, with 11 bases between them. Germline CDR1 and CDR2: LGHDT and YNNKEL (reference sequence). The CDR3 spans 14 residues. The CDR3 sequence: CASSQNLRTYEQYF. Here the CDR3 DNA reads TGTGCCAGCAGCCAGAACCTACGGACCTACGAGCAGTACTTC.

J is TRBJ1-3 and V is TRBV30; D ambiguous. This CDR3 spans 15 amino acids. Germline-derived CDR1 and CDR2 are GTSNPN and SVGIG (reference sequence). V was cut by 3 bases and J by 0 bases, with 12 bases left in between. In DNA, the CDR3 is TGTGCCTGGAGCCCTGGCATCTTCTCTGGAAACACCATATATTTT. This sequence encodes CAWSPGIFSGNTIYF. The full variable domain, with the rest looked up from reference TRBV30 and TRBJ1-3, is SQTIHQWPATLVQPVGSPLSLECTVEGTSNPNLYWYRQAAGRGLQLLFYSVGIGQISSEVPQNLSASRPQDRQFILSSKKLLLSDSGFYLCAWSPGIFSGNTIYFGEGSWLTVV.

This clone was recorded a few times. The chain is built from TRBV5-1 and TRBJ2-7; no clear D gene. CDR1 SGHRS and CDR2 YFSETQ come from the germline V gene. CDR3 length: 14 amino acids. The germline V and J ends were trimmed by 0 bases and 6 bases, with 13 bases remaining between them. DNA of the CDR3: TGCGCCAGCAGCTTGGCCGTCGCTTTGGGCGAGCAGTACTTC. It encodes CASSLAVALGEQYF.